The 17 T cell receptor beta chains listed next were all sequenced from one sample in a study of T-cell reconstitution after alpha-beta-depleted transplantation in children. Preparation of the TCRbeta library was carried out with unique molecular identifiers. TCRdb re-analysed the PCR reads in MiXCR, keeping a single row per CDR3 protein. The sample lists approximately 490,000 distinct CDR3 sequences; roughly a tenth were seen once. The source was PBMCs, collected before TCRalphabeta/CD19-depleted stem cell transplant. The receptors shown here come from a child aged 2-9 years with inherited bone marrow failure, due to receive a stem cell transplant.

For this clonotype: With a much larger clone just one base away, this may be a read error. The chain joins TRBV10-3 to TRBJ2-7; 11 bases are a match to TRBD1. Germline V gives CDR1 ENHRY, CDR2 SYGVKD. The CDR3 spans 14 residues. The CDR3 DNA is TGTGCCATCAGGGGGACAGGGGGGAAATACGAGCAGAACTTC. Translation gives CAIRGTGGKYEQNF.

This clonotype was detected ten times or more. J is TRBJ1-2 and V is TRBV4-2, with D possibly matching TRBD1 (5 bases). This CDR3 has 15 residues. V was clipped by 0 bases and J by 7 bases, with 15 bases between them. Per germline, CDR1 LGHNA and CDR2 YNFKEQ. The CDR3 spells CASSQEGQGFSGYTF. CDR3 sequence (DNA): TGTGCCAGCAGCCAAGAAGGGCAGGGATTTTCTGGCTACACCTTC.

This clonotype has a count of ten or more. The chain links TRBV3-1 to TRBJ2-1; TRBD2 aligns across 15 bases. The junction had 4 bases not matched to a gene; V was cut back by 6 bases and J by 1 base. Germline CDR1 reads LGHDT; CDR2 reads YNNKEL (reference sequence). This CDR3 is 17 amino acids long. CDR3 bases: TGTGCCAGCAGGGGACTAGCGGGAGGCCTATCCTACAATGAGCAGTTCTTC. This sequence encodes CASRGLAGGLSYNEQFF.

The CDR3 DNA reads TGTGCCAGTTGGCCCGGTAGCACAGATACGCAGTATTTT. As protein: CASWPGSTDTQYF. The rearrangement joins TRBV27 to TRBJ2-3; no clear D gene. V lost 9 bases and J 0 bases, leaving 10 bases between the germline ends. The germline CDR1 and CDR2 sequences are MNHEY and SMNVEV (reference sequence). The CDR3 sequence is 13 residues long.

This clonotype was seen repeatedly, ten times or more. The V gene is TRBV5-1, the J gene TRBJ2-2; 7 nucleotides align to TRBD1. This CDR3 has 16 amino acids. J was trimmed by 5 bases and V by 2 bases; bases with no gene match: 9. Germline values: CDR1 SGHRS, CDR2 YFSETQ. In nucleotides, the CDR3 is TGCGCCAGCAGCTTATATCAGACAGGGCGGACCGGGGAGCTGTTTTTT. This encodes CASSLYQTGRTGELFF.

This clonotype appeared many times. This chain connects TRBV20-1 to TRBJ1-5; D is undetermined. The ends were cut back, 6 bases at V and 0 bases at J, with 21 bases in the middle. From germline, CDR1 is DFQATT and CDR2 SNEGSKA (reference sequence). This CDR3 spans 17 amino acids. CDR3 sequence reads: CSAQTNPQAYSNQPQHF. The CDR3 nucleotides are TGCAGTGCCCAAACCAACCCGCAGGCGTATAGCAATCAGCCCCAGCATTTT.

This clonotype was counted many times. The gene calls are TRBV29-1 and TRBJ2-1, with TRBD2 identical over 12 bases. V was clipped by 8 bases and J by 2 bases; unmatched bases: 16. This CDR3 is 18 amino acids long. Germline V gene data show CDR1 as SQVTM and CDR2 as ANQGSEA. CDR3 sequence reads: CSSLRVTSGRGTYNEQFF. In DNA form, the CDR3 reads TGCAGCTCCTTGCGGGTGACTAGCGGGAGAGGTACCTACAATGAGCAGTTCTTC.

This clonotype showed up many times. The J gene is TRBJ1-3, the V gene TRBV4-3, with 8 positions matching TRBD1. The CDR3 length is 17 residues. Germline CDR1 reads LGHNA; CDR2 reads YSLEER. The junction had 5 bases not matched to a gene; V was cut back by 1 base and J by 0 bases. The CDR3 region has the DNA TGCGCCAGCAGCCAAGTAAGGGACAGGTTCTCTGGAAACACCATATATTTT. Translated, it gives CASSQVRDRFSGNTIYF.

This clonotype occurred a few times. CDR3 protein: CASSGTLFRYGGYTF. Written as DNA, the CDR3 is TGTGCCAGCAGCGGGACACTCTTCCGCTACGGAGGCTACACCTTC. The V gene is TRBV2, the J gene TRBJ1-2, with a possible D match to TRBD1 (6 bases). There are 15 residues in the CDR3. V dropped 6 bases and J dropped 8 bases, with 22 bases sitting between them. Germline assignment: CDR1 SNHLY and CDR2 FYNNEI.

This clonotype has a count of ten or more. This rearrangement joins TRBV7-8 to TRBJ2-7; weak D call: TRBD1 (5 bases). This CDR3 has 15 residues. Between the trimmed V and J ends, which lost 4 bases and 1 base, there was a span of 14 bases. Germline V CDR1 and CDR2: SGHVS, FQNEAQ. CDR3 bases: TGTGCCAGCAGCTCGATTGTAGGGGCTTCCTACGAGCAGTACTTC. Translating it yields CASSSIVGASYEQYF.

The chain recombines TRBV20-1 with TRBJ1-2; maybe TRBD1 (5 bases). Germline CDR1 and CDR2: DFQATT and SNEGSKA (reference sequence). The V end was cut by 1 base, the J end by 8 bases, with 14 bases between. This CDR3 contains 13 residues. Here the CDR3 reads CSARGQGIAGYTF. In DNA form, the CDR3 reads TGCAGTGCTAGAGGGCAGGGAATAGCCGGCTACACCTTC.

The chain carries TRBV20-1 and TRBJ1-2; D not certain. Trimming stripped 3 bases from V and 4 bases from J, with 12 bases between. The CDR3 covers 13 residues. Germline-derived CDR1 and CDR2 are DFQATT and SNEGSKA (reference sequence). The CDR3 DNA sequence: TGCAGTGCTAGTAGCAGTCTCACCTATGGCTACACCTTC. Translating it yields CSASSSLTYGYTF.

This clonotype was picked up many times. The rearrangement uses TRBV9 and TRBJ1-1; D remains ambiguous. With 4 bases removed from V and 3 bases from J, the gap between germline ends came to 13 bases. The CDR3 extends over 14 amino acids. Germline V gene lookup returns CDR1 SGDLS and CDR2 YYNGEE. The CDR3 nucleotides are TGTGCCAGCAGCACCCGGACGACCCACACTGAAGCTTTCTTT. Amino acid sequence: CASSTRTTHTEAFF. Supplemented by reference TRBV9 and TRBJ1-1, the full variable domain reads DSGVTQTPKHLITATGQRVTLRCSPRSGDLSVYWYQQSLDQGLQFLIQYYNGEERAKGNILERFSAQQFPDLHSELNLSSLELGDSALYFCASSTRTTHTEAFFGQGTRLTVV.

In its sample, this clonotype was seen many times. V gene TRBV20-1 combines with J gene TRBJ2-7; 7 bases are shared with TRBD2. The CDR3 is 16 residues long. V was pared by 1 base and J by 0 bases, with 9 bases of the junction left unmatched. Germline CDR1 is DFQATT and CDR2 is SNEGSKA (reference sequence). The CDR3: CSARALAGHSSYEQYF. The CDR3 region has the DNA TGCAGTGCTAGAGCTTTAGCGGGTCACAGCTCCTACGAGCAGTACTTC.

This clonotype occurred many times. This chain uses TRBV29-1 with TRBJ1-1, with 8 nucleotides matching TRBD1. CDR3 length equals 12 residues. Germline assignment: CDR1 SQVTM and CDR2 ANQGSEA. V lost 1 base to trimming and J lost 10 bases; unmatched junction nucleotides: 5. Here the CDR3 DNA reads TGCAGCGTTGAAGCGGACAGGGAGGTAGCTTTCTTT. The encoded protein is CSVEADREVAFF. Full variable domain (rest looked up from reference TRBV29-1 and TRBJ1-1): SAVISQKPSRDICQRGTSLTIQCQVDSQVTMMFWYRQQPGQSLTLIATANQGSEATYESGFVIDKFPISRPNLTFSTLTVSNMSPEDSSIYLCSVEADREVAFFGQGTRLTVV.

This chain uses TRBV6-2 or TRBV6-3 with TRBJ2-7; possibly TRBD2 for D (6 bases). The CDR3 runs 16 residues. CDR1 MNHEY and CDR2 SVGEGT come from the germline V gene. Between the trimmed V and J ends, which lost 2 bases and 0 bases, there was a span of 14 bases. The CDR3 reads CASSYHRNGSSYEQYF. The CDR3 region has the DNA TGTGCCAGCAGTTACCATCGGAACGGGAGCTCCTACGAGCAGTACTTC.

This clonotype was observed a handful of times. The chain employs TRBV28 and TRBJ2-1; 9 nucleotides line up with TRBD2. CDR1 MDHEN and CDR2 SYDVKM come from the germline V gene. This CDR3 is 15 amino acids long. The J segment lost 10 bases and the V segment lost 8 bases, leaving 15 bases of the junction unmatched. CDR3 protein: CASEVGVAGESEQFF. In DNA, the CDR3 is TGTGCCAGCGAGGTAGGAGTAGCGGGGGAATCAGAGCAGTTCTTC.